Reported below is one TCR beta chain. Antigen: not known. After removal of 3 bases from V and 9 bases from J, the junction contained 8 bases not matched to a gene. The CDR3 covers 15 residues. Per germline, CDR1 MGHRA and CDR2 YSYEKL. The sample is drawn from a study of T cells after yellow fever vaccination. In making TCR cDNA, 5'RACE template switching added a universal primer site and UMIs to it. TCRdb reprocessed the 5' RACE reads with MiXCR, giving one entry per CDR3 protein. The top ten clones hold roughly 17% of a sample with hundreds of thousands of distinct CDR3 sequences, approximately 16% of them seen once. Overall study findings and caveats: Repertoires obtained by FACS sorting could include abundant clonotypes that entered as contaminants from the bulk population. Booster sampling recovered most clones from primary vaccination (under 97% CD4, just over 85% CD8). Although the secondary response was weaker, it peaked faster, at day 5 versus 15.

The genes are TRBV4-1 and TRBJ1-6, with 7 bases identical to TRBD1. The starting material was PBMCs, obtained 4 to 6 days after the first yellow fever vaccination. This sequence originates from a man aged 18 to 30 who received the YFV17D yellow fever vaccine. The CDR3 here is CASSQIGTAISPLHF. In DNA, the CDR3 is TGCGCCAGCAGCCAGATCGGGACAGCGATTTCACCCCTCCACTTT.